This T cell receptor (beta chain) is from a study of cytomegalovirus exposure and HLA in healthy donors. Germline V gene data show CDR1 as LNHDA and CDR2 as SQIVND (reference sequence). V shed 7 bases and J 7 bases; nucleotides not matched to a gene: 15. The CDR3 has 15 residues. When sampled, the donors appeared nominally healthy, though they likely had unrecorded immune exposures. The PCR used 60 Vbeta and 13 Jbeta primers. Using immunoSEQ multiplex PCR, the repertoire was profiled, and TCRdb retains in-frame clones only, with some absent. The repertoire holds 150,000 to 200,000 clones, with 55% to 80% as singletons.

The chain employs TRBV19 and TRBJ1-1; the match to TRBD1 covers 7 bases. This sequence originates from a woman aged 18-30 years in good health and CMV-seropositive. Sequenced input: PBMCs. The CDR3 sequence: CASTAHLDRASEAFF. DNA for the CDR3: TGTGCCAGTACCGCACATCTAGACAGGGCAAGTGAAGCTTTCTTT.